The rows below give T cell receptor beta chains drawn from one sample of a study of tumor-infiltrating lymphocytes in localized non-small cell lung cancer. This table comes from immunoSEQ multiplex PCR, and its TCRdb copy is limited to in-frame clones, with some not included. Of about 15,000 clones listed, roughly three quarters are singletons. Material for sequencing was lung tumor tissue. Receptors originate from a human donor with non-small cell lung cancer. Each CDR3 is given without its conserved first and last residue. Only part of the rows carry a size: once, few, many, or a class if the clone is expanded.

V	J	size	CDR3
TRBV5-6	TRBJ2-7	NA	ASSFPPGEGYEQY
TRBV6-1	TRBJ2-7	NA	ASSEREGFVYEQY
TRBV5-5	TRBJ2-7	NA	ASSLVSGTSGSTSYEQY
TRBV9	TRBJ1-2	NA	ASSVMGTGNYGYT
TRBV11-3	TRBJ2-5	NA	ASSLGGTERQETQY
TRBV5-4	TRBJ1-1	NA	ASSLETGMNTEAF
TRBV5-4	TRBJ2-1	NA	ASAAPHSGLAGAYNEQF
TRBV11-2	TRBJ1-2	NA	ASSLEGSTNYGYT
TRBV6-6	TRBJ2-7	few	ASSYSAESSYEQY
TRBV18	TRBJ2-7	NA	ASSPGVIAAYEQY
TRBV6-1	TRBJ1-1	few	ASSEATGVWDTEAF
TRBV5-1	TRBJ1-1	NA	ASSLWAGTGSEAF
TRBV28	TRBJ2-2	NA	ASSAPGTGELF
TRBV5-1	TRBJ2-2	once	ASSLVTVHDTGELF
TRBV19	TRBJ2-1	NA	ASSIRGERLAAYNEQF
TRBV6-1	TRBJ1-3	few	AHGRVSGNTIY
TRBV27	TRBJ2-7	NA	ASSRTGSRSYEQY
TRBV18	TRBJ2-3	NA	ASSRLSGGLTDTQY
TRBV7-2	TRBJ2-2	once	ASSLVTSGGELF
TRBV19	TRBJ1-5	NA	ASSRKGQGSPNQPQH
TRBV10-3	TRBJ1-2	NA	ASGREKNYGYT
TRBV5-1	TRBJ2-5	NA	ASRTQGFQETQY
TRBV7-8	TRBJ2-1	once	ASSSGDFSYNEQF
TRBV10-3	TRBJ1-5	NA	AISPDSNQPQH
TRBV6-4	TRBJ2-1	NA	ASSSGTGVYNEQF
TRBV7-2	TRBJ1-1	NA	ASSGDQNTEAF
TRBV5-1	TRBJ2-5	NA	ASSPGLFQETQY